The 20 T cell receptor beta chains listed next were all sequenced from one sample in a study of T cell changes during pregnancy in multiple sclerosis. The table came from immunoSEQ multiplex PCR; TCRdb's copy has only in-frame clones and leaves some out. Here the sample spans about 59,000 clones, 91% being singletons. The material was peripheral blood, obtained before pregnancy. The source of these receptors is a female donor with multiple sclerosis, enrolled in a pregnancy study.

The chain combines TRBV7-2 with TRBJ2-3; D unresolved. Per germline, CDR1 SGHTA and CDR2 FQGNSA. The CDR3 totals 14 residues. V was trimmed by 5 bases and J by 3 bases, leaving 12 bases between them. The CDR3 loop is CASSPRSLTDTQYF. DNA of the CDR3: TGTGCCAGCAGCCCTAGAAGCTTGACAGATACGCAGTATTTT.

This chain uses TRBV20-1 with TRBJ1-2; D is unresolved. V shed 6 bases and J shed 8 bases, with 10 bases lying between them. This CDR3 is 10 amino acids long. Germline CDR1 reads DFQATT; CDR2 reads SNEGSKA (reference sequence). The CDR3 DNA sequence: TGCAGTGCCCCCACTTTGGGCTACACCTTC. Translating it yields CSAPTLGYTF.

This chain joins TRBV12-5 and TRBJ1-2; D may be TRBD1 (6 bases). V lost 7 bases to trimming and J lost 4 bases, with 10 bases between them. Germline V gene data show CDR1 as LGHNT and CDR2 as FRNRAP. This CDR3 region has 12 residues. CDR3 nucleotides: TGTGCTAGTGTCGACAGGTTCTATGGCTACACCTTC. This translates into CASVDRFYGYTF.

The chain links TRBV6-5 to TRBJ2-5; D gene ambiguous. The germline V and J ends were trimmed by 7 bases and 2 bases, with 11 bases remaining between them. The CDR3 is made up of 13 amino acids. The germline gives CDR1 MNHEY, CDR2 SVGAGI. The CDR3: CASTLNSQETQYF. DNA of the CDR3: TGTGCCAGCACCCTGAACAGTCAAGAGACCCAGTACTTC.

The gene calls are TRBV5-6 and TRBJ2-4, with 8 bases matching TRBD2. The CDR3 has 15 amino acids. Germline CDR1 and CDR2: SGHDT and YYEEEE. Losses at the gene ends were 4 bases for V and 2 bases for J; bases not matched to a gene: 5. CDR3 DNA sequence: TGTGCCAGCAGCCGGCCGGGAGGGACCAAAAACATTCAGTACTTC. It specifies CASSRPGGTKNIQYF.

The rearrangement joins TRBV5-8 to TRBJ1-6; 8 bases line up with TRBD1. The CDR3 covers 14 residues. Germline trimming cut 4 bases from V and 7 bases from J; bases unmatched to any gene: 4. The germline gives CDR1 SGHTS, CDR2 YDEGEE. CDR3 sequence: CASSGTGGNSPLHF. CDR3 coding DNA: TGTGCCAGCAGCGGAACAGGGGGGAATTCACCCCTCCACTTT.

The rearrangement links TRBV9 to TRBJ2-7; TRBD1 aligns across 8 bases. V shed 2 bases and J 6 bases; nucleotides not matched to a gene: 10. The CDR3 has 15 residues. Per the germline V gene, CDR1 is SGDLS and CDR2 is YYNGEE. The CDR3 sequence: CASSVGTGPRAEQYF. In DNA, the CDR3 is TGTGCCAGCAGCGTCGGGACAGGCCCCCGGGCCGAGCAGTACTTC.

This rearrangement joins TRBV19 to TRBJ2-3; the match to TRBD2 covers 7 bases. Germline values: CDR1 LNHDA, CDR2 SQIVND (reference sequence). The CDR3 runs 13 residues. V lost 8 bases to trimming and J lost 6 bases; unmatched junction nucleotides: 8. The chain's CDR3 is CASSRIGGDTQYF. The CDR3 DNA reads TGTGCCAGTTCCAGAATCGGGGGGGATACGCAGTATTTT.

The V call is TRBV4-2, the J call TRBJ2-1; 14 bases fit TRBD2. The CDR3 runs 16 residues. Unmatched junction bases numbered 5, after V lost 4 bases and J lost 6 bases. Germline assignment: CDR1 LGHNA and CDR2 YNFKEQ. The CDR3 loop reads CASSPGTSGGLNEQFF. The DNA for the CDR3 is TGTGCCAGCAGCCCCGGGACTAGCGGGGGCCTCAATGAGCAGTTCTTC.

V is TRBV6-5 and J is TRBJ1-4; D is ambiguous. The CDR3 is made up of 15 amino acids. Trimming cost V 6 bases and J 2 bases, with 13 bases left between them. Per germline, CDR1 MNHEY and CDR2 SVGAGI. The CDR3 sequence: CASSTTRGTNEKLFF. CDR3 coding DNA: TGTGCCAGCAGCACCACCCGAGGGACTAATGAAAAACTGTTTTTT.

V gene TRBV7-9 combines with J gene TRBJ2-3; 9 bases fit TRBD2. The CDR3 has 16 amino acids. CDR1 is SEHNR, CDR2 FQNEAQ, per germline (reference sequence). J lost 4 bases, V lost 1 base, and 6 bases had no gene match. In DNA form, the CDR3 reads TGTGCCAGCAGCTTAGAGGCGGGGGGGCCCTCAGATACGCAGTATTTT. It specifies CASSLEAGGPSDTQYF.

The chain combines TRBV4-3 with TRBJ2-3, with 13 nucleotides matching TRBD2. Germline V gene data show CDR1 as LGHNA and CDR2 as YSLEER. J was trimmed by 2 bases and V by 1 base; bases with no gene match: 6. This CDR3 is built from 18 residues. In DNA, the CDR3 is TGCGCCAGCAGCCAAGGGGTGGGGACTAGCGGGGACACAGATACGCAGTATTTT. This sequence encodes CASSQGVGTSGDTDTQYF.

The chain combines TRBV6-5 with TRBJ2-5; 7 nucleotides align to TRBD2. Germline lookup yields CDR1 MNHEY and CDR2 SVGAGI. The V and J ends lost 3 bases and 2 bases, in that order; junction bases with no gene match: 6. The CDR3 loop spans 15 amino acids. The CDR3 DNA reads TGTGCCAGCAGTTATTCGCCTAGCGGACAAGAGACCCAGTACTTC. Translation gives CASSYSPSGQETQYF.

The rearrangement links TRBV18 to TRBJ2-1, with D tentatively TRBD2 (7 bases). The V gene lost 5 bases and the J gene lost 8 bases, with 22 bases spanning the gap. Germline V CDR1 and CDR2: KGHSH, LQKENI. The CDR3 length is 16 residues. The CDR3 bases are TGTGCCAGCTCATCCCTTGGAGGGGGGGCTTTGGATGAGCAGTTCTTC. This translates into CASSSLGGGALDEQFF.

This chain connects TRBV4-3 to TRBJ1-1; D ambiguous. CDR3 length equals 13 residues. Trimming shortened V by 0 bases and J by 7 bases, and 9 bases separated the two germline ends. CDR1 LGHNA and CDR2 YSLEER come from the germline V gene. As DNA, the CDR3 is TGCGCCAGCAGCCAAGAAAGGGCGGGTGAAGCTTTCTTT. This sequence encodes CASSQERAGEAFF.

The chain has TRBV11-2 and TRBJ1-1; D not certain. The length of the CDR3 is 12 residues. Trimming left V 8 bases short and J 0 bases short, with 7 bases between. CDR1 is SGHAT, CDR2 FQNNGV, per germline. The CDR3 sequence: CASGRVNTEAFF. CDR3 sequence (DNA): TGTGCCAGCGGGCGGGTGAACACTGAAGCTTTCTTT.

V gene TRBV15 combines with J gene TRBJ2-1, with TRBD2 identical over 11 bases. CDR1 LNHNV and CDR2 YYDKDF come from the germline V gene (reference sequence). The CDR3 contains 17 residues. V trimming: 1 base; J trimming: 9 bases; junction bases outside the gene matches: 11. CDR3 sequence reads: CATSRVGSGGAFAEQFF. The CDR3, as DNA: TGTGCCACCAGCAGAGTAGGTAGCGGGGGGGCCTTCGCTGAGCAGTTCTTC.

In this sample, this clone turned up many times. The chain carries TRBV7-2 and TRBJ1-5; 8 bases align to TRBD1. This CDR3 region has 14 residues. In germline, CDR1 is SGHTA, CDR2 FQGNSA. V shed 1 base and J 15 bases; nucleotides not matched to a gene: 11. For the CDR3, the DNA is TGTGCCAGCAGCTTAGAAGGAGGACAGGGAAGAATGCATTTT. Translating it yields CASSLEGGQGRMHF.

V and J are TRBV5-4 and TRBJ2-7; TRBD1 matches at 11 bases. This CDR3 has 15 amino acids. Per germline, CDR1 SGHNT and CDR2 YYREEE (reference sequence). V lost 0 bases, J lost 6 bases, and 5 bases stayed unmatched. CDR3 coding DNA: TGTGCCAGCAGCTTGGGTTTGGGACAGGGGGGCGAGCAGTACTTC. Its translation is CASSLGLGQGGEQYF.

This chain connects TRBV7-2 to TRBJ1-1; D ambiguous. The germline V gene encodes CDR1 SGHTA and CDR2 FQGNSA. The CDR3 extends over 15 amino acids. The V gene lost 5 bases and the J gene lost 1 base, with 14 bases spanning the gap. DNA for the CDR3: TGTGCCAGCAGCCCTCTCAGGCCCAGGAACACTGAAGCTTTCTTT. Translated: CASSPLRPRNTEAFF.